A single sample is the source of the 14 T cell receptor beta chains below, sequenced in a study of molecular identifiers for immune sequencing clone quantification. TCRdb analysed the PCR reads with MiXCR anew, one entry per CDR3 protein. Found here are 40,000 to 45,000 distinct CDR3 sequences, approximately 18% of them singletons; the top ten hold around 7%. Source material: naive CD8+ T cells from blood, with Jurkat cell RNA spiked in. Subset: FACS-sorted CD8+CD4-CCR7+CD45RA+ naive T cells. Receptor source: a human donor in good health. Some libraries in this study had Jurkat cell RNA spiked in.

Ten or more counts support this clonotype. The CDR3 region is CASSDRGPNEKLFF. The CDR3 nucleotides read TGTGCCAGCAGTGATCGGGGGCCTAATGAAAAACTGTTTTTT. J is TRBJ1-4 and V is TRBV2, with a weak D call TRBD1 (6 bases). This CDR3 comprises 14 residues. The germline gives CDR1 SNHLY, CDR2 FYNNEI. Trimming stripped 3 bases from V and 3 bases from J, with 8 bases between.

This clonotype was picked up many times. The chain combines TRBV7-2 with TRBJ2-7, with 9 nucleotides matching TRBD1. The length of the CDR3 is 14 residues. With 10 bases clipped from V and 6 bases from J, the junction kept 13 bases outside the gene matches. Germline V gene data show CDR1 as SGHTA and CDR2 as FQGNSA. Written as DNA, the CDR3 is TGTGCCACCTCTTCCGGGACAGGGCTGGCCGAGCAGTACTTC. This codes for CATSSGTGLAEQYF.

Note on this clonotype: A read error may be the cause here, since a much bigger clone is one base away. V is TRBV7-9 and J is TRBJ1-4; D is possibly TRBD1 (6 bases). The V gene's germline CDR1 is SEHNR and CDR2 FQNEAQ (reference sequence). V lost 4 bases and J 5 bases, leaving 14 bases between the germline ends. The CDR3 has 15 amino acids. CDR3 amino acids: CASSSESGANEKLFF. In DNA form, the CDR3 reads TGTGCCAGCAGCTCAGAATCAGGGGCGAATGAAAAACTGTTTTTT.

This clonotype was seen repeatedly, ten times or more. The chain couples TRBV9 to TRBJ2-5, with 15 bases identical to TRBD2. Germline trimming cut 3 bases from V and 4 bases from J; bases unmatched to any gene: 1. The CDR3 consists of 15 residues. The germline CDR1 and CDR2 sequences are SGDLS and YYNGEE. CDR3 loop: CASSAGLAGGETQYF. CDR3 bases: TGTGCCAGCAGCGCGGGACTAGCGGGAGGAGAGACCCAGTACTTC.

This clonotype was observed many times. The chain is built from TRBV6-6 and TRBJ1-5; D ambiguous. Germline values: CDR1 MNHNY, CDR2 SVGAGI (reference sequence). The CDR3 runs to 14 residues. Trimming took off 10 bases at V and 1 base at J, with 14 bases between the two ends. The CDR3 DNA sequence: TGTGCCACCAAAAACGTGGGGAGCAATCAGCCCCAGCATTTT. Translating it yields CATKNVGSNQPQHF.

This clonotype came up a few times. Given a much more abundant clone one base away, this may be a read error. J is TRBJ1-1 and V is TRBV7-8, with D perhaps matching TRBD1 (6 bases). The CDR3 runs 14 residues. Germline V CDR1 and CDR2: SGHVS, FQNEAQ. The CDR3 here is CANSLAGANTEAFF. CDR3 bases: TGTGCCAACAGCTTAGCGGGGGCGAACACTGAAGCTTTCTTT.

A remark on this clonotype: A much larger clone differs from this one at a single base, so this may be a read error. The genes are TRBV12-3 or TRBV12-4 and TRBJ2-1; D gene uncertain. The CDR3 sequence is 14 residues long. CDR3 residues: CASGFWSSYNEQFF. The CDR3 coding sequence is TGTGCCAGCGGTTTCTGGAGCTCCTACAATGAGCAGTTCTTC.

V is TRBV12-3 or TRBV12-4 and J is TRBJ2-7; no firm D call. The CDR3 sequence is 15 residues long. The V gene lost 3 bases and the J gene lost 4 bases, with 16 bases spanning the gap. The CDR3 DNA follows: TGTGCCAGCAGTTTCGCCCCGGACGCCGCATACGAGCAGTACTTC. Its protein product is CASSFAPDAAYEQYF.

Concerning this clonotype: A much more abundant neighbour one base away suggests this may be a read error. The chain employs TRBV7-2 and TRBJ2-7, with D unclear. Germline loops: CDR1 SGHTA, CDR2 FQGNSA. Trimming removed 4 bases at V and 3 bases at J, with 19 bases between. This CDR3 has 16 amino acids. CDR3 bases: TGTGCCAGCAGCTCCCCCGAGAGTCCCAGATTCTACGAGCAGTACTTC. Protein: CASSSPESPRFYEQYF.

This clonotype was detected ten times or more. The chain combines TRBV18 with TRBJ2-5; 7 bases agree with TRBD2. The CDR3 extends over 19 amino acids. CDR1 is KGHSH and CDR2 is LQKENI in the germline V gene. V gave up 2 bases and J gave up 1 base; unmatched junction bases: 16. The CDR3 loop is CASSPSPIRDYSFQETQYF. The CDR3 DNA reads TGTGCCAGCTCACCATCGCCTATTCGGGACTACTCCTTCCAAGAGACCCAGTACTTC. The full variable domain, its missing parts supplied by reference TRBV18 and TRBJ2-5, is NAGVMQNPRHLVRRRGQEARLRCSPMKGHSHVYWYRQLPEEGLKFMVYLQKENIIDESGMPKERFSAEFPKEGPSILRIQQVVRGDSAAYFCASSPSPIRDYSFQETQYFGPGTRLLVL.

The chain joins TRBV3-1 to TRBJ2-5; 8 nucleotides align to TRBD1. Trimming cost V 3 bases and J 0 bases; bases outside gene matches: 3. This CDR3 region has 15 residues. Germline CDR1 and CDR2: LGHDT and YNNKEL (reference sequence). This chain's CDR3 is CASSHLTGDQETQYF. The CDR3 DNA reads as TGTGCCAGCAGCCACCTGACAGGGGACCAAGAGACCCAGTACTTC.

The table lists this clonotype with many counts. V and J are TRBV24-1 and TRBJ2-7; D not resolved. The germline V gene encodes CDR1 KGHDR and CDR2 SFDVKD. Trimming took 3 bases from V and 6 from J, leaving 8 bases between them. The CDR3 covers 12 residues. The chain's CDR3 is CATSDTGFEQYF. In DNA form, the CDR3 reads TGTGCCACCAGTGATACCGGGTTCGAGCAGTACTTC.

This clonotype was counted ten times or more. In nucleotides, the CDR3 is TGCAGTGCTATCCTCGGGACAGGGGGCCTTGAGACCCAGTACTTC. Translating it yields CSAILGTGGLETQYF. The rearrangement links TRBV20-1 to TRBJ2-5; 12 bases agree with TRBD1. CDR1 is DFQATT and CDR2 is SNEGSKA in the germline V gene (reference sequence). The J segment lost 5 bases and the V segment lost 4 bases, leaving 8 bases of the junction unmatched. The CDR3 runs to 15 residues.

This clonotype has ten or more counts. The rearrangement uses TRBV2 and TRBJ2-4, with D unclear. The CDR3 totals 10 residues. Germline V gene data show CDR1 as SNHLY and CDR2 as FYNNEI. V lost 8 bases, J lost 5 bases, and 4 bases lay in between. CDR3 sequence reads: CASGENIQYF. CDR3 in DNA: TGTGCCAGCGGCGAAAACATTCAGTACTTC.